This TCR beta chain was obtained from a study of response to subunit inactivated influenza vaccine. General study findings and limits: Seasonal influenza vaccination, on each occasion, was suggested by the authors to recruit few new T cells.

One entry per CDR3 protein, called by TCRdb with MiXCR from the RT-PCR reads. The data hold some 550,000 distinct CDR3 sequences, with less than 25% observed a single time. This clonotype was seen more than once but under ten times. Its antigen is not known. In addition, the sample was reused for a study of T cells expressing NK-cell markers. That source reports: TCR beta cDNA was made by 5'RACE template switching with UMIs.

This material consisted of CD4+ T cells sorted from PBMCs, taken about 13 days after vaccination. This receptor was obtained from a man between 50 and 59 years old who received an inactivated influenza vaccine.

In nucleotides, the CDR3 is TGTGCCAGCAGTGCCTGGACAGGGGCGACGGGGGAGACCCAGTACTTC. Its protein product is CASSAWTGATGETQYF. The chain has TRBV28 and TRBJ2-5; 9 bases line up with TRBD1. CDR3 length: 16 amino acids. Per the germline V gene, CDR1 is MDHEN and CDR2 is SYDVKM. The V gene end was trimmed by 5 bases and the J gene end by 5 bases; junction bases not matched to a gene: 12.